The sample holds a few counts of the clone carrying this T cell receptor (beta chain). This specimen comes from a study of siplizumab effects on memory and regulatory T cells. Using immunoSEQ multiplex PCR, the repertoire was profiled, and TCRdb retains in-frame clones only, with some absent. The sample yields more than 90,000 clones, 80% to 95% seen once. In germline, CDR1 is SGHTA, CDR2 FQGNSA. Trimming removed 2 bases at V and 6 bases at J, with 11 bases between. This CDR3 spans 14 amino acids. The TCR originated in a human donor in good health. The sequenced sample consisted of non-Treg CD4+ T cells sorted from blood. V gene TRBV7-2 combines with J gene TRBJ1-5; D not certain. The chain's CDR3 is CASSLLGPSQPQHF. The CDR3, as DNA: TGTGCCAGCAGCTTACTTGGACCGAGTCAGCCCCAGCATTTT.